This entry describes one TCR beta chain. There is no known antigen for this receptor. No base quality information exists; no much larger clone differs at one position. This sample stems from a study of blood T cell repertoires in COVID-19 (TCRdb year 2020). In the study overall: Collaborator samples came from the United States, Italy and Spain and covered acute and convalescent phases of COVID-19. The material from the prospective study consisted of cDNA or gDNA derived from T cells, B-cell-depleted T cells, or PBMCs. The dataset comprised deeply sampled blood TCRbeta repertoires from subjects exposed to, actively infected with, or recovered from COVID-19. The repertoires were made available in a free public database intended to serve as a resource for research on the immune response to SARS-CoV-2. The samples were drawn from the first 160 participants of the ongoing ImmuneRACE study and from 950 to 1,500 subjects provided by 6 global collaborators. Nearly every sample came with metadata listing a de-identified subject ID, COVID-19 status, age in years and sex. HLA class I and class II types, where available, came from metadata supplied by the sample provider rather than from assay-based typing.

What the research found in general, with its limitations: How much clinical and demographic metadata was included differed by source and by participant, and the metadata was provided uncurated.

Taken from the germline V gene (reference sequence), the CDR1 and CDR2 loops are MNHEY and SMNVEV. V drops 5 bases and J drops 5 bases, leaving 13 bases in between. The CDR3 measures 14 amino acids from cysteine to phenylalanine. The entry retains the CDR3 DNA only, 42 bases that are in frame from base 1. Enrolling through a virtual design, the prospective study's participants ranged in age from roughly 18 to 100 years and lived across more than 20 United States geographic areas. In the prospective study, cohorts were assigned on the basis of participant-reported clinical history obtained from a screening survey and a study questionnaire. Recovered participants in ImmuneRACE Cohort 3 were defined as having two consecutive negative NP/OP PCR tests, clearance from a healthcare professional, or resolution of symptoms. In the prospective study, whole blood, serum and a nasopharyngeal or oropharyngeal swab were collected from each participant by mobile phlebotomists. Additional blood draws and questionnaires over an approximately two-month period could optionally be provided by prospective study participants. Before DNA extraction, prospective study blood samples were shipped either frozen or at room temperature.

TCRbeta CDR3 regions were amplified from genomic DNA by means of the immunoSEQ Assay, a bias-controlled multiplex PCR. Under the source paper's analysis protocol: The number of nucleated cells in each sample was estimated from the amplification of reference gene primers within the assay. To quantify the absolute abundance of each unique TCRbeta CDR3 rearrangement, sequence reads were collapsed and filtered. For each sample, productive Simpson clonality was calculated by taking the square root of Simpson's diversity index across productive rearrangements. Held by TCRdb, this immuneACCESS table contains in-frame sequences only and omits some clones. Under half of the omission traces to an unresolved V gene where checked; the cause of the rest is unknown. V and J calls plus clone size are reproduced from that table; the DNA served to infer D and trimming. Recorded for this sample are 450,000 or so clones; 90% of them occurred a single time. Together, the top ten hold approximately 0.65% of the sample.

This receptor was obtained from a man between 18 and 29 years old who had recovered from COVID-19. The chain uses TRBV27 and TRBJ1-5; TRBD1 is a weak D gene call, 5 bases matching. Sequencing was done on a sample of PBMCs or T cells enriched from blood (not recorded which). The CDR3 reads CASSPQRGDQPQHF. DNA sequence: TGTGCCAGCAGTCCGCAGCGGGGCGATCAGCCCCAGCATTTT.